Shown below are 5 T cell receptor beta chains from a single sample sequenced in a study of vaccination and CD4 T cells after COVID-19. Sequencing of DNA taken from cultured CD4+ T cells relied on the Oncomine TCR Beta short-read assay. TCRdb analysed the PCR reads with MiXCR anew, one entry per CDR3 protein. This table holds under 25,000 distinct CDR3 sequences, 30% to 45% found once. No antigen is known for these receptors. Stated time point: late sampling 161 to 241 days after vaccination in a few convalescent patients. Regarding treatment: roughly 11-day PBMC culture with coronavirus spike peptide pools or control peptides (ViraFEST assay). The sequences come from CD4+ T cells from blood, cultured in vitro, collected about 7 months after SARS-CoV-2 vaccination. The receptors derive from a human donor who had recovered from COVID-19.

This clonotype was picked up one time. The chain has TRBV7-9 and TRBJ1-1, with TRBD1 matching over 8 bases. The germline V gene has CDR1 SEHNR and CDR2 FQNEAQ (reference sequence). The CDR3 totals 15 residues. Losses at the gene ends were 1 base for V and 6 bases for J; bases not matched to a gene: 7. In DNA, the CDR3 is TGTGCCAGCAGCTTAGATCAGGGGGCGAAGGCTGAAGCTTTCTTT. Residues: CASSLDQGAKAEAFF.

The genes are TRBV20-1 and TRBJ2-2; 7 bases match TRBD2. This CDR3 region has 15 residues. Losses at the gene ends were 1 base for V and 5 bases for J; bases not matched to a gene: 7. Germline assignment: CDR1 DFQATT and CDR2 SNEGSKA (reference sequence). This CDR3 is CSARAGGSRTGELFF. CDR3 bases: TGCAGTGCTAGAGCGGGCGGGAGCCGAACCGGGGAGCTGTTTTTT.

This clonotype showed up just once. The CDR3 loop reads CASTVGGILTGELFF. CDR3 nucleotides: TGTGCCAGCACCGTGGGGGGGATCCTCACCGGGGAGCTGTTTTTT. This sequence joins TRBV27 and TRBJ2-2; 7 bases fit TRBD2. Germline-derived CDR1 and CDR2 are MNHEY and SMNVEV (reference sequence). The V segment lost 7 bases and the J segment 4 bases; nucleotides outside the gene matches: 9. The CDR3 spans 15 residues.

The chain joins TRBV28 to TRBJ2-7, with a weak D call TRBD2 (6 bases). Trimming took 6 bases from V and 0 from J, leaving 15 bases between them. Looked up from germline, CDR1 is MDHEN and CDR2 is SYDVKM. This CDR3 region has 15 residues. CDR3 sequence (DNA): TGTGCCAGCAGCCATGGAGGCGGGGACTCCTACGAGCAGTACTTC. Encoded protein: CASSHGGGDSYEQYF. Full variable domain (missing parts from reference TRBV28 and TRBJ2-7): DVKVTQSSRYLVKRTGEKVFLECVQDMDHENMFWYRQDPGLGLRLIYFSYDVKMKEKGDIPEGYSVSREKKERFSLILESASTNQTSMYLCASSHGGGDSYEQYFGPGTRLTVT.

The chain combines TRBV20-1 with TRBJ2-7; D gene ambiguous. Germline V lookup: CDR1 DFQATT, CDR2 SNEGSKA (reference sequence). The CDR3 extends over 12 amino acids. Trimming took 3 bases from V and 4 from J, leaving 10 bases between them. This CDR3 is CSASGGPYEQYF. The CDR3 DNA sequence: TGCAGTGCTAGTGGCGGCCCATACGAGCAGTACTTC.